The T cell receptor beta chain under discussion was sequenced for a study of HIV-infected patients and healthy controls. This clonotype showed up many times. Its antigen is still unknown. Study observations and caveats: Comparisons were complicated because patients and controls had unequal numbers of distinct sequences.

Whole blood was used without fractionation, so all unsorted peripheral T cells were included. 450 to 600 ng RNA was reverse transcribed with alpha and beta constant-region primers. Each of the alpha and beta chains got its own library through chain-specific third strand synthesis with indices. MiXCR, applied by TCRdb to the 5' RACE reads, yields one record per CDR3 protein. The sample includes some 7,600 distinct CDR3 sequences, 8% to 10% of them seen just once. The trim removed 3 bases at V and 7 bases at J, leaving 7 bases unmatched. This CDR3 has 14 amino acids. Germline V lookup: CDR1 SGHVS, CDR2 FQNEAQ.

The V and J genes are TRBV7-8 and TRBJ1-2; 8 bases match TRBD1. This receptor was identified in an adult with HIV infection. Sequenced here: blood, sampled before antiretroviral therapy. In DNA form, the CDR3 reads TGTGCCAGCAGCTTCGGACAGGGTCGGGTTGGCTACACCTTC. It translates to CASSFGQGRVGYTF.